Each of the 31 T cell receptor beta chains below was sequenced from the same sample in a study of blood T cell repertoires in COVID-19. Repertoires were generated with immunoSEQ multiplex PCR, while TCRdb's copy carries only in-frame clones and drops some. Of 100,000 to 150,000 clones listed, about four fifths are singletons. The sequenced sample consisted of peripheral blood. All receptors come from a man between 40 and 49 years old with active or convalescent COVID-19.

The chain is built from TRBV11-2 and TRBJ1-1; 9 nucleotides align to TRBD1. The CDR3 loop spans 16 amino acids. J gave up 4 bases and V 6 bases, and 12 bases lay outside the gene matches. CDR1 and CDR2 from the germline V gene are SGHAT and FQNNGV. DNA of the CDR3: TGTGCCAGCAGAAGAATCCGGGACAGGGCTCGCACTGAAGCTTTCTTT. Its protein is CASRRIRDRARTEAFF.

V and J are TRBV27 and TRBJ2-3, with 7 bases lining up with TRBD2. With V trimmed by 3 bases and J by 4 bases, 4 bases remained unmatched. The CDR3 covers 14 residues. The germline V gene has CDR1 MNHEY and CDR2 SMNVEV (reference sequence). CDR3 region: CASSFRTSADTQYF. The CDR3 nucleotides read TGTGCCAGCAGTTTCAGGACTAGTGCAGATACGCAGTATTTT.

CDR3 region: CASSPRSQGDEKLFF. As DNA, the CDR3 is TGTGCCAGCTCACCACGGTCCCAGGGGGACGAAAAACTGTTTTTT. The chain couples TRBV18 to TRBJ1-4; 7 nucleotides match TRBD1. The germline V gene has CDR1 KGHSH and CDR2 LQKENI. V gave up 1 base and J gave up 8 bases; unmatched junction bases: 7. This CDR3 contains 15 residues.

J is TRBJ1-4 and V is TRBV5-8; 9 bases agree with TRBD1. CDR3 length: 16 amino acids. Germline CDR1 and CDR2: SGHTS and YDEGEE. After removal of 5 bases from V and 0 bases from J, the junction contained 5 bases not matched to a gene. This CDR3 reads CASRLTGGATNEKLFF. The CDR3 DNA reads TGTGCCAGCAGATTGACAGGGGGAGCAACTAATGAAAAACTGTTTTTT.

DNA for the CDR3: TGTGCCAGCAGTCAACAGGGTCGGGGCAATCAGCCCCAGCATTTT. Residues: CASSQQGRGNQPQHF. The chain carries TRBV6-6 and TRBJ1-5; a possible D gene is TRBD1 (6 bases). Germline values: CDR1 MNHNY, CDR2 SVGAGI (reference sequence). This CDR3 contains 15 residues. Trimming stripped 5 bases from V and 2 bases from J, with 13 bases between.

The chain joins TRBV19 to TRBJ1-4, with 7 nucleotides matching TRBD1. Germline loops: CDR1 LNHDA, CDR2 SQIVND (reference sequence). CDR3 length: 17 residues. V dropped 6 bases and J dropped 0; count of bases not matched to a gene: 10. CDR3 nucleotides: TGTGCCAGTAGAGATCGGCAGGGGGGAGCAACTAATGAAAAACTGTTTTTT. Amino acid sequence: CASRDRQGGATNEKLFF.

This clone was picked up one time. This chain connects TRBV7-9 to TRBJ1-4, with D unclear. The CDR3 has 12 residues. CDR1 and CDR2 from the germline V gene are SEHNR and FQNEAQ (reference sequence). V lost 1 base to trimming and J lost 8 bases, with 5 bases between them. CDR3 residues: CASSLESEKLFF. CDR3 in DNA: TGTGCCAGCAGCTTAGAAAGCGAAAAACTGTTTTTT.

The genes are TRBV5-1 and TRBJ2-7; TRBD1 agrees at 11 bases. CDR1 and CDR2 from the germline V gene are SGHRS and YFSETQ. The length of the CDR3 is 15 residues. Trimming at V came to 4 bases and at J to 2 bases, leaving 5 bases not matched to a gene. CDR3 bases: TGCGCCAGCAGCGTCGGGACAGGGGGGGCCTACGAGCAGTACTTC. It is translated as CASSVGTGGAYEQYF. Full variable domain (remainder filled in from reference TRBV5-1 and TRBJ2-7): KAGVTQTPRYLIKTRGQQVTLSCSPISGHRSVSWYQQTPGQGLQFLFEYFSETQRNKGNFPGRFSGRQFSNSRSEMNVSTLELGDSALYLCASSVGTGGAYEQYFGPGTRLTVT.

This clone occurred a few times. This chain links TRBV5-1 with TRBJ2-5, with 11 bases fitting TRBD2. The germline V gene encodes CDR1 SGHRS and CDR2 YFSETQ. The CDR3 length is 16 residues. V shed 0 bases and J 4 bases; nucleotides not matched to a gene: 5. The CDR3, as DNA: TGCGCCAGCAGCTTGGGAAAGGGACTAGCGGCAGAGACCCAGTACTTC. It encodes CASSLGKGLAAETQYF.

The chain combines TRBV30 with TRBJ2-7; 9 nucleotides align to TRBD1. CDR3 length equals 16 residues. Germline V gene sequence: CDR1 GTSNPN, CDR2 SVGIG (reference sequence). With 3 bases clipped from V and 7 bases from J, the junction kept 16 bases outside the gene matches. DNA for the CDR3: TGTGCCTGGAGAGAAAAGGGTCGGGACAGGGTAGGGGAGCAGTACTTC. It codes for CAWREKGRDRVGEQYF.

This chain uses TRBV7-2 with TRBJ1-2, with 11 bases fitting TRBD1. Germline V gene sequence: CDR1 SGHTA, CDR2 FQGNSA. V was pared by 5 bases and J by 7 bases, with 12 bases of the junction left unmatched. CDR3 size: 16 residues. CDR3 coding DNA: TGTGCCAGCAGCGAAGACATTGGGACAGGGGGTCTTGGCTACACCTTC. Its translation: CASSEDIGTGGLGYTF.

This clone is a singleton in its sample. V and J are TRBV5-4 and TRBJ2-5; 15 bases fit TRBD2. The CDR3 sequence is 16 residues long. The V segment lost 3 bases and the J segment 4 bases; nucleotides outside the gene matches: 4. Germline CDR1 SGHNT, CDR2 YYREEE (reference sequence). The CDR3 protein is CASSYGTSGGLETQYF. The CDR3 region has the DNA TGTGCCAGCAGCTACGGGACTAGCGGGGGGTTAGAGACCCAGTACTTC. Drawing the rest from reference TRBV5-4 and TRBJ2-5, the complete variable domain is ETGVTQSPTHLIKTRGQQVTLRCSSQSGHNTVSWYQQALGQGPQFIFQYYREEENGRGNFPPRFSGLQFPNYSSELNVNALELDDSALYLCASSYGTSGGLETQYFGPGTRLLVL.

This chain links TRBV2 with TRBJ1-5; 8 positions agree with TRBD1. CDR1 is SNHLY and CDR2 is FYNNEI in the germline V gene. CDR3 length: 15 amino acids. The J segment lost 1 base and the V segment lost 4 bases, leaving 3 bases of the junction unmatched. DNA for the CDR3: TGTGCCAGCAGTGGGACAGGGATAAGCAATCAGCCCCAGCATTTT. Its protein product is CASSGTGISNQPQHF.

The chain links TRBV2 to TRBJ2-2; TRBD2 agrees at 10 bases. The V and J ends lost 5 bases and 3 bases, in that order; junction bases with no gene match: 3. This CDR3 is built from 15 residues. The germline CDR1 and CDR2 sequences are SNHLY and FYNNEI. CDR3 sequence: CASSSAGGDTGELFF. The CDR3 coding sequence is TGTGCCAGCAGTTCAGCGGGGGGGGACACCGGGGAGCTGTTTTTT.

The chain combines TRBV7-9 with TRBJ2-1, with TRBD1 as a possible D gene (6 bases). V lost 5 bases and J 6 bases, leaving 17 bases between the germline ends. The germline V gene encodes CDR1 SEHNR and CDR2 FQNEAQ (reference sequence). The CDR3 is made up of 15 amino acids. The chain's CDR3 is CASSANSGRGNEQFF. For the CDR3, the DNA is TGTGCCAGCAGCGCCAATTCGGGCAGGGGCAATGAGCAGTTCTTC. Together with reference TRBV7-9 and TRBJ2-1, the CDR3 gives the full variable domain: DTGVSQNPRHKITKRGQNVTFRCDPISEHNRLYWYRQTLGQGPEFLTYFQNEAQLEKSRLLSDRFSAERPKGSFSTLEIQRTEQGDSAMYLCASSANSGRGNEQFFGPGTRLTVL.

This chain links TRBV6-1 with TRBJ2-5; the D gene is possibly TRBD2 (6 bases). The CDR3 sequence is 14 residues long. CDR1 and CDR2 (germline): MNHNS, SASEGT. Trimming pared 3 bases from V and 6 bases from J, leaving 14 bases between. The CDR3 here is CASSDLVGRKTQYF. The CDR3, as DNA: TGTGCCAGCAGTGATTTGGTAGGGAGGAAGACCCAGTACTTC.

The chain carries TRBV6-5 and TRBJ1-4; TRBD1 is a possible D gene (5 bases). CDR3 length: 15 residues. The germline gives CDR1 MNHEY, CDR2 SVGAGI. V was cut by 2 bases and J by 4 bases, with 11 bases left in between. The CDR3 loop is CASSYGQGGNEKLFF. The CDR3 DNA follows: TGTGCCAGCAGTTACGGGCAGGGTGGTAATGAAAAACTGTTTTTT.

The gene calls are TRBV7-2 and TRBJ2-7, with 7 bases lining up with TRBD2. CDR3 length: 13 amino acids. Trimming removed 4 bases from V and 3 bases from J; junction bases left unmatched: 3. Germline CDR1 is SGHTA and CDR2 is FQGNSA. CDR3 loop: CASSSRTSYEQYF. For the CDR3, the DNA is TGTGCCAGCAGCTCGCGGACTAGCTACGAGCAGTACTTC.

The chain links TRBV5-6 to TRBJ2-3; 7 bases map to TRBD2. The trim removed 1 base at V and 7 bases at J, leaving 12 bases unmatched. Germline-derived CDR1 and CDR2 are SGHDT and YYEEEE. This CDR3 spans 16 amino acids. The CDR3 loop is CASSLYAGETRYTQYF. CDR3 in DNA: TGTGCCAGCAGCTTGTATGCGGGGGAAACCAGATATACGCAGTATTTT.

On this clone: At the DNA level, this CDR3 is encoded by other sequences in the same sample as well. This chain connects TRBV10-1 to TRBJ1-5; D is perhaps TRBD1 (5 bases). The CDR3 loop spans 13 amino acids. From germline, CDR1 is WNHNN and CDR2 SYGVQD (reference sequence). V shed 6 bases and J shed 2 bases, with 8 bases lying between them. The CDR3 loop reads CASSEGGNQPQHF. DNA for the CDR3: TGCGCCAGCAGCGAAGGGGGCAATCAGCCCCAGCATTTT.

The chain couples TRBV19 to TRBJ2-3; 8 bases map to TRBD1. Per the germline V gene, CDR1 is LNHDA and CDR2 is SQIVND (reference sequence). The CDR3 sequence is 17 residues long. J gave up 3 bases and V 7 bases, and 15 bases lay outside the gene matches. The CDR3 is CASTSIAGGFRTDTQYF. For the CDR3, the DNA is TGTGCCAGTACCTCAATCGCAGGGGGCTTTAGAACAGATACGCAGTATTTT.

V is TRBV27 and J is TRBJ2-1; TRBD1 aligns across 7 bases. J was trimmed by 7 bases and V by 7 bases; bases with no gene match: 16. Germline values: CDR1 MNHEY, CDR2 SMNVEV (reference sequence). The CDR3 consists of 16 residues. The CDR3 bases are TGTGCCAGCACCCACAGTGTGGGACAGCCTCGGAATGAGCAGTTCTTC. Protein product: CASTHSVGQPRNEQFF.

The CDR3: CASSLIGPRGEAFF. For the CDR3, the DNA is TGTGCCAGCAGTTTAATCGGCCCTAGGGGTGAAGCTTTCTTT. V and J are TRBV27 and TRBJ1-1; D is possibly TRBD1 (5 bases). Germline values: CDR1 MNHEY, CDR2 SMNVEV (reference sequence). This CDR3 is built from 14 residues. The germline V and J ends were trimmed by 2 bases and 7 bases, with 14 bases remaining between them.

The chain links TRBV19 to TRBJ2-1; possibly TRBD2 for D (6 bases). Trimming stripped 4 bases from V and 7 bases from J, with 17 bases between. The CDR3 runs 15 residues. Germline V gives CDR1 LNHDA, CDR2 SQIVND (reference sequence). CDR3 nucleotides: TGTGCCAGTAGTACCGCACTAGCTGGGTCAAATGAGCAGTTCTTC. The encoded protein is CASSTALAGSNEQFF.

This chain joins TRBV21-1 and TRBJ1-4; the D call in the table, TRBD1, was not verified against the DNA. TRBV21-1 is noted as a pseudogene. The length of the CDR3 is 14 residues. This chain's CDR3 is CASSKERGGEKLFF. CDR3 DNA: TGTGCCAGCAGCAAAGAAAGGGGCGGTGAAAAACTGTTTTTT.

This chain links TRBV5-4 with TRBJ2-7, with 8 bases aligning to TRBD2. CDR1 is SGHNT, CDR2 YYREEE, per germline (reference sequence). Unmatched junction bases numbered 15, after V lost 3 bases and J lost 4 bases. The CDR3 sequence is 17 residues long. CDR3 sequence: CASSSRAPGLGAYEQYF. The DNA of the CDR3 is TGTGCCAGCAGCTCGCGCGCTCCGGGACTAGGGGCGTACGAGCAGTACTTC.

The chain couples TRBV27 to TRBJ1-1, with 9 bases lining up with TRBD1. This CDR3 comprises 15 residues. Germline V gene sequence: CDR1 MNHEY, CDR2 SMNVEV (reference sequence). The V segment lost 4 bases and the J segment 6 bases; nucleotides outside the gene matches: 9. The CDR3 sequence is CASSSHGTGSSEAFF. For the CDR3, the DNA is TGTGCCAGCAGTTCCCACGGGACAGGGAGCTCTGAAGCTTTCTTT.

The rearrangement joins TRBV19 to TRBJ1-1; possibly TRBD1 for D (5 bases). V gave up 3 bases and J gave up 4 bases, with 12 bases separating them. The germline V gene encodes CDR1 LNHDA and CDR2 SQIVND (reference sequence). The length of the CDR3 is 14 residues. CDR3 coding DNA: TGTGCCAGTAGTATCGGAGGGGAGGGCACTGAAGCTTTCTTT. It yields the protein CASSIGGEGTEAFF.

This chain uses TRBV6-5 with TRBJ1-3, with D tentatively TRBD1 (5 bases). The CDR3 covers 15 residues. Deletions cut 6 bases from V and 8 bases from J, with 20 bases between. Germline lookup yields CDR1 MNHEY and CDR2 SVGAGI. The CDR3 sequence: CASRGTGRGVDTIYF. Written as DNA, the CDR3 is TGTGCCAGCAGAGGAACAGGTCGGGGGGTAGACACCATATATTTT.

V and J are TRBV18 and TRBJ2-5; the D gene is possibly TRBD1 (5 bases). Germline lookup yields CDR1 KGHSH and CDR2 LQKENI. Trimming removed 0 bases from V and 1 base from J, with 12 bases in between. The CDR3 totals 16 residues. The CDR3 coding sequence is TGTGCCAGCTCACCACCGCAGGGTATCGTCCAAGAGACCCAGTACTTC. Translating it yields CASSPPQGIVQETQYF. The variable domain in full, completed from reference TRBV18 and TRBJ2-5, reads NAGVMQNPRHLVRRRGQEARLRCSPMKGHSHVYWYRQLPEEGLKFMVYLQKENIIDESGMPKERFSAEFPKEGPSILRIQQVVRGDSAAYFCASSPPQGIVQETQYFGPGTRLLVL.

The chain recombines TRBV2 with TRBJ1-1; D gene ambiguous. The CDR3 is made up of 11 amino acids. Trimming removed 4 bases from V and 11 bases from J, with 11 bases in between. Germline values: CDR1 SNHLY, CDR2 FYNNEI. The CDR3 DNA sequence: TGTGCCAGCAGTGTACGAGTTGAGGCTTTCTTT. Translation gives CASSVRVEAFF.